Following are 16 T cell receptor beta chains from one sample sequenced in a study of spatial heterogeneity in lung cancer. The time point denotes: sample taken at primary tumor resection. TCRdb reanalysed the 5' RACE reads using MiXCR and keeps one entry per CDR3 protein. The profile shows over 9,000 distinct CDR3 sequences, 4.5% to 6% of them singletons. Study results and limitations: The study found that expanded intratumoral alpha and beta TCR counts tracked tumor mutation counts.

No antigens are known for them. Sequenced material: lung tumor tissue, taken at surgery. The receptors here all came from a female donor with early-stage non-small cell lung cancer.

Judged by abundance, this clonotype is medium-sized (0.01 to 0.1%). A read error may explain this, as a much larger clone is one base away. This sequence joins TRBV4-1 and TRBJ2-6, with a possible D match to TRBD1 (5 bases). Germline CDR1 and CDR2: MGHRA and YSYEKL. This CDR3 spans 15 amino acids. The CDR3 DNA follows: TGCGCCAGCAGGATTGCCCCGTCTGGGGCCAACGTCCTGAATTTC. Protein product: CASRIAPSGANVLNF.

V is TRBV6-6 and J is TRBJ1-2; 9 bases align to TRBD1. V dropped 2 bases and J dropped 7; count of bases not matched to a gene: 5. The CDR3 totals 14 residues. Germline V lookup: CDR1 MNHNY, CDR2 SVGAGI (reference sequence). CDR3 residues: CASSYKDRGSGYTF. The DNA of the CDR3 is TGTGCCAGCAGTTACAAGGACAGGGGTTCTGGCTACACCTTC.

This clonotype has ten or more counts. A much more abundant neighbour one base away suggests this may be a read error. The chain combines TRBV5-1 with TRBJ1-2; tentative D call: TRBD1 (6 bases). The CDR3 is 14 amino acids. Germline CDR1 reads SGHRS; CDR2 reads YFSETQ. The CDR3 coding sequence is TGCGCCAGCAGCACGTTACAGGGTGGCTATGGCTACAACTTC. Translation gives CASSTLQGGYGYNF. The variable domain in full, with the rest retrieved from reference TRBV5-1 and TRBJ1-2, is KAGVTQTPRYLIKTRGQQVTLSCSPISGHRSVSWYQQTPGQGLQFLFEYFSETQRNKGNFPGRFSGRQFSNSRSEMNVSTLELGDSALYLCASSTLQGGYGYNFGSGTRLTVV.

This clonotype was seen a few times. The V gene is TRBV5-6, the J gene TRBJ2-3; no clear D gene. The germline V and J ends were trimmed by 1 base and 1 base, with 13 bases remaining between them. From germline, CDR1 is SGHDT and CDR2 YYEEEE. The CDR3 is 16 amino acids. The CDR3 DNA is TGTGCCAGCAGCTTGCTGCTAGAATGGGGCACAGATACGCAGTATTTT. Amino acid sequence: CASSLLLEWGTDTQYF.

In this sample, this clonotype turned up many times. This sequence joins TRBV12-3 or TRBV12-4 and TRBJ1-1; D unresolved. Trimming cost V 3 bases and J 8 bases, with 13 bases left between them. The CDR3 runs 13 residues. The CDR3 here is CASSFLSQTEAFF. CDR3 nucleotides: TGTGCCAGCAGTTTCCTCTCCCAGACCGAAGCTTTCTTT.

This clonotype turned up a few times. V and J are TRBV7-2 and TRBJ2-3; 8 bases match TRBD1. Trimming removed 1 base from V and 6 bases from J; junction bases left unmatched: 9. Germline V gives CDR1 SGHTA, CDR2 FQGNSA. The CDR3 runs to 16 residues. The CDR3 coding sequence is TGTGCCAGCAGCTTAGTCCCCACAGGGGGGCAGGATACGCAGTATTTT. It encodes CASSLVPTGGQDTQYF.

The chain joins TRBV20-1 to TRBJ2-1; D is possibly TRBD2 (5 bases). The CDR3 runs 14 residues. Looked up from germline, CDR1 is DFQATT and CDR2 is SNEGSKA (reference sequence). Trimming cost V 4 bases and J 13 bases, with 23 bases left between them. DNA of the CDR3: TGCAGTGCTACTGCGGACTGGCCGATAGAATCCCAGTTCTTC. This sequence encodes CSATADWPIESQFF.

This clonotype was seen only a few times. V and J are TRBV2 and TRBJ2-4, with 8 positions matching TRBD1. The CDR3 is 16 amino acids. J gave up 7 bases and V 5 bases, and 13 bases lay outside the gene matches. Germline CDR1 and CDR2: SNHLY and FYNNEI. CDR3 protein: CASSFFPDRAGNIQYF. For the CDR3, the DNA is TGTGCCAGCAGTTTTTTTCCGGACAGGGCGGGGAACATTCAGTACTTC.

Ten or more counts support this clonotype. This chain joins TRBV18 and TRBJ2-7; 7 positions agree with TRBD1. After removal of 3 bases from V and 3 bases from J, the junction contained 8 bases not matched to a gene. Germline V gene data show CDR1 as KGHSH and CDR2 as LQKENI. The CDR3 has 15 residues. Here the CDR3 DNA reads TGTGCCAGCTCACCCGTGACAGGGATGAACTACGAGCAGTACTTC. It specifies CASSPVTGMNYEQYF.

Many counts were recorded for this clonotype. V and J are TRBV7-9 and TRBJ2-1, with D perhaps matching TRBD2 (6 bases). Germline-derived CDR1 and CDR2 are SEHNR and FQNEAQ (reference sequence). CDR3 length: 11 residues. Deletions cut 4 bases from V and 8 bases from J, with 6 bases between. The CDR3 sequence is CASSWGDEQFF. Written as DNA, the CDR3 is TGTGCCAGCAGCTGGGGGGATGAGCAGTTCTTC.

This clonotype has just a few counts. This chain joins TRBV28 and TRBJ1-6; the D is unclear. The germline CDR1 and CDR2 sequences are MDHEN and SYDVKM. V shed 4 bases and J shed 0 bases, with 13 bases lying between them. The CDR3 is 17 residues long. The CDR3 DNA follows: TGTGCCAGCAGTTCCATTCAACTGAGCTCCTATAATTCACCCCTCCACTTT. Protein sequence: CASSSIQLSSYNSPLHF. Full variable domain (rest looked up from reference TRBV28 and TRBJ1-6): DVKVTQSSRYLVKRTGEKVFLECVQDMDHENMFWYRQDPGLGLRLIYFSYDVKMKEKGDIPEGYSVSREKKERFSLILESASTNQTSMYLCASSSIQLSSYNSPLHFGNGTRLTVT.

This clonotype has at least ten counts. V gene TRBV5-1 combines with J gene TRBJ2-5; D ambiguous. The CDR3 contains 14 residues. Trimming stripped 3 bases from V and 5 bases from J, with 14 bases between. The germline V gene has CDR1 SGHRS and CDR2 YFSETQ. The CDR3 is CASSSEALRETQYF. CDR3 in DNA: TGCGCCAGCAGCTCAGAGGCCCTACGGGAGACCCAGTACTTC.

This clonotype counts as medium-sized. The chain carries TRBV7-8 and TRBJ2-3; D remains ambiguous. The V and J ends lost 3 bases and 0 bases respectively, with 7 bases between them. The germline gives CDR1 SGHVS, CDR2 FQNEAQ. CDR3 length equals 14 residues. The CDR3 DNA follows: TGTGCCAGCAGCTTCACAGCTAGCACAGATACGCAGTATTTT. It encodes CASSFTASTDTQYF. The variable domain in full, with the rest retrieved from reference TRBV7-8 and TRBJ2-3, is GAGVSQSPRYKVAKRGQDVALRCDPISGHVSLFWYQQALGQGPEFLTYFQNEAQLDKSGLPSDRFFAERPEGSVSTLKIQRTQQEDSAVYLCASSFTASTDTQYFGPGTRLTVL.

This rearrangement joins TRBV18 to TRBJ1-6; maybe TRBD1 (6 bases). The CDR3 sequence is 16 residues long. Trimming took 3 bases from V and 4 from J, leaving 13 bases between them. Germline CDR1 reads KGHSH; CDR2 reads LQKENI. The CDR3, as DNA: TGTGCCAGCTCACCTTCCGGGACAACGTATAATTCACCCCTCCACTTT. This codes for CASSPSGTTYNSPLHF.

This clonotype was recorded many times. This chain uses TRBV28 with TRBJ2-5, with 10 bases identical to TRBD2. The germline V gene encodes CDR1 MDHEN and CDR2 SYDVKM. CDR3 length equals 16 residues. V lost 3 bases, J lost 4 bases, and 8 bases stayed unmatched. The CDR3 DNA is TGTGCCAGCAGTTTTTGGAGCGGGAGGGCCAGAGAGACCCAGTACTTC. This encodes CASSFWSGRARETQYF.

This clonotype turned up a few times. This could be a read error, since a much larger clone is one nucleotide away. The V and J genes are TRBV3-1 and TRBJ1-2; TRBD1 is a possible D gene (6 bases). Per the germline V gene, CDR1 is LGHDT and CDR2 is YNNKEL (reference sequence). This CDR3 contains 16 residues. The CDR3 sequence: CASSQALPGARYGYNF. In DNA form, the CDR3 reads TGTGCCAGCAGCCAAGCCCTACCGGGGGCGCGCTATGGCTACAACTTC.